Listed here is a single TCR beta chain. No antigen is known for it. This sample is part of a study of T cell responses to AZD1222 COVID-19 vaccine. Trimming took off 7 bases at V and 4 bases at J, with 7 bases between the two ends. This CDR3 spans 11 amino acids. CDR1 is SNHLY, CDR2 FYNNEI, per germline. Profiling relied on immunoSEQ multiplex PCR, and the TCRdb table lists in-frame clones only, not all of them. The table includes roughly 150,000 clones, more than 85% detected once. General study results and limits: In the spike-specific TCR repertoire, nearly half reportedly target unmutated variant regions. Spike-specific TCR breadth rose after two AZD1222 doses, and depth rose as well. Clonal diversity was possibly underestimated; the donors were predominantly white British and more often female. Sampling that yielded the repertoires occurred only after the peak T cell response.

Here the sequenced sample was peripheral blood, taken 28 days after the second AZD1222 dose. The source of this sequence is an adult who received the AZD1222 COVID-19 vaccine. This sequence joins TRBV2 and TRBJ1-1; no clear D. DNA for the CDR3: TGTGCCAGCACTTTCGGCACTGAAGCTTTCTTT. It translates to CASTFGTEAFF.